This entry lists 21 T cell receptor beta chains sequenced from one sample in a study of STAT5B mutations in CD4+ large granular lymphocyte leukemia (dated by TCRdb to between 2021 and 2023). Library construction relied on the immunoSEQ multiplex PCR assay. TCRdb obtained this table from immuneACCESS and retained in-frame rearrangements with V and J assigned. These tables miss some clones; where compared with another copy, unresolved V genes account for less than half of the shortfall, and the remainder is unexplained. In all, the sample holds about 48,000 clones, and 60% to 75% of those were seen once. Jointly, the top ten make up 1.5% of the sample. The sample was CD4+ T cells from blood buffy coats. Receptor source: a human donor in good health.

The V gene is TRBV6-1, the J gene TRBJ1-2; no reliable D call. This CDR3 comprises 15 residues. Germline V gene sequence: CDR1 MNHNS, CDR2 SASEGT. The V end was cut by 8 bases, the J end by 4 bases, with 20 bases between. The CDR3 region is CASAPAPTGFYGYTF. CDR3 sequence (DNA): TGTGCCAGCGCTCCCGCCCCGACCGGATTCTATGGCTACACCTTC.

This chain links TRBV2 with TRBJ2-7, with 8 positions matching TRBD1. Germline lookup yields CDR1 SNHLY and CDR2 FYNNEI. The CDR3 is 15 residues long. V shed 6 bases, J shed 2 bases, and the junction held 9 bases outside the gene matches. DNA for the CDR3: TGTGCCAGCAGCGTAGGACAGGGTGGCCCCTACGAGCAGTACGTC. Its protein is CASSVGQGGPYEQYV.

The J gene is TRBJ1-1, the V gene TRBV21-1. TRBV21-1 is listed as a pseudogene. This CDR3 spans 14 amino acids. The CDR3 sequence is CASSKPTANTEAFF. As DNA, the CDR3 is TGTGCCAGCAGCAAGCCCACGGCGAACACTGAAGCTTTCTTT.

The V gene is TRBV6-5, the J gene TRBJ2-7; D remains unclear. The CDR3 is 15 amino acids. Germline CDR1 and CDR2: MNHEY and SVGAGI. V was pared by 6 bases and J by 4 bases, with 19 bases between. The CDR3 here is CASSRPGSGDYEQYF. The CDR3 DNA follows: TGTGCCAGCAGCCGGCCGGGTTCTGGGGATTACGAGCAGTACTTC.

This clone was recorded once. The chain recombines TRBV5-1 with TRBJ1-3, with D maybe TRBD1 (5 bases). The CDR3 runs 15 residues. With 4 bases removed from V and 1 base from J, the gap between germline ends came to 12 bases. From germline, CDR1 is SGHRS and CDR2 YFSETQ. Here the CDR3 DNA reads TGCGCCAGCAGCGCCGGGGCGCTATCTGGAAACACCATATATTTT. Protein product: CASSAGALSGNTIYF. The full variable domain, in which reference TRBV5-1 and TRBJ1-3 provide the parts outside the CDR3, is KAGVTQTPRYLIKTRGQQVTLSCSPISGHRSVSWYQQTPGQGLQFLFEYFSETQRNKGNFPGRFSGRQFSNSRSEMNVSTLELGDSALYLCASSAGALSGNTIYFGEGSWLTVV.

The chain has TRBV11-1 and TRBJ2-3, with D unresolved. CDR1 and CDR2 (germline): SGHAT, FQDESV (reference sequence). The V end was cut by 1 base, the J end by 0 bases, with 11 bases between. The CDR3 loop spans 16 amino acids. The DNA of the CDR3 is TGTGCCAGCAGCTTAGGAGGTCTAGGAAGCACAGATACGCAGTATTTT. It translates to CASSLGGLGSTDTQYF.

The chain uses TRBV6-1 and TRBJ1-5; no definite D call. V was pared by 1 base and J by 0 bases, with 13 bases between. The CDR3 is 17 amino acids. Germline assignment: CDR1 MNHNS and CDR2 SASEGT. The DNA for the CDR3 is TGTGCCAGCAGTGAAGGCCACAGCGCTCCTAGCAATCAGCCCCAGCATTTT. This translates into CASSEGHSAPSNQPQHF.

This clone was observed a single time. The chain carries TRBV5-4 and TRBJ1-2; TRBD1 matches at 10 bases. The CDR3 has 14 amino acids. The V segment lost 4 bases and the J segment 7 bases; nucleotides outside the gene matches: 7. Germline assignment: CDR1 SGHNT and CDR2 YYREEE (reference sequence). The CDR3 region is CASSATDRGGGYTF. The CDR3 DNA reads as TGTGCCAGCAGCGCAACGGACAGGGGGGGTGGCTACACCTTC.

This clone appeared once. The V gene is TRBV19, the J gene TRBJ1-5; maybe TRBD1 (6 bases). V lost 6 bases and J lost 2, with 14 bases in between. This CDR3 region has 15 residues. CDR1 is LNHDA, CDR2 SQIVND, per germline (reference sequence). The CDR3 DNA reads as TGTGCCAGTAGGGGGGACGGGGGGCGCAATCAGCCCCAGCATTTT. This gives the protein CASRGDGGRNQPQHF.

This chain's CDR3 is CASSAGLDSYYEQYF. The CDR3 coding sequence is TGTGCCAGCAGCGCAGGCCTGGACAGTTACTACGAGCAGTACTTC. The rearrangement links TRBV11-2 to TRBJ2-7, with a tentative D call TRBD1 (6 bases). Germline-derived CDR1 and CDR2 are SGHAT and FQNNGV. This CDR3 spans 15 amino acids. V shed 5 bases and J shed 3 bases, with 17 bases lying between them.

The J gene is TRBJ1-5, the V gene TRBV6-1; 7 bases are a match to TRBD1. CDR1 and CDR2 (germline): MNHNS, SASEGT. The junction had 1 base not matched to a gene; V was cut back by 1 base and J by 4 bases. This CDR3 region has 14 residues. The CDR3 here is CASSEGQGNQPQHF. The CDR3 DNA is TGTGCCAGCAGTGAAGGACAGGGTAATCAGCCCCAGCATTTT.

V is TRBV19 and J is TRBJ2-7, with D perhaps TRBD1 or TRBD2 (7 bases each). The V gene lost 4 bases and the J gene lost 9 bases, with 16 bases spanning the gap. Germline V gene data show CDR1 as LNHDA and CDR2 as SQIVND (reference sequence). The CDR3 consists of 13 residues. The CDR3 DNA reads TGTGCCAGTAGTAATCGACAGGGCGGGGGGCAGTACTTC. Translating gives CASSNRQGGGQYF.

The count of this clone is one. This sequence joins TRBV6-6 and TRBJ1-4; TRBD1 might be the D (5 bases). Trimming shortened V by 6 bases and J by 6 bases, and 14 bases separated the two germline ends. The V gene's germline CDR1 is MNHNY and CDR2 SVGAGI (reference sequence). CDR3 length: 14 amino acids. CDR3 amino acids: CASSRDLKYEKLFF. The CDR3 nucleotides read TGTGCCAGCAGCCGGGACTTAAAATATGAAAAACTGTTTTTT.

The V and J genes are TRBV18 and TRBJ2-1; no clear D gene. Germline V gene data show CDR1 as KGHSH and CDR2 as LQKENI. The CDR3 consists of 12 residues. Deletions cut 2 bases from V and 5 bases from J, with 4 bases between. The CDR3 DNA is TGTGCCAGCTCACCAGGGAACAATGAGCAGTTCTTC. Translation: CASSPGNNEQFF. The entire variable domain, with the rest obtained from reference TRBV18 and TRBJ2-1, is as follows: NAGVMQNPRHLVRRRGQEARLRCSPMKGHSHVYWYRQLPEEGLKFMVYLQKENIIDESGMPKERFSAEFPKEGPSILRIQQVVRGDSAAYFCASSPGNNEQFFGPGTRLTVL.

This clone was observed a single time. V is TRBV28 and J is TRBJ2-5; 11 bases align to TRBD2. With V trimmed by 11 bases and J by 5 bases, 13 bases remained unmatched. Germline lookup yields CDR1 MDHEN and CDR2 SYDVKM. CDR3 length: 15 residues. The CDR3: CAVSGTSGIVETQYF. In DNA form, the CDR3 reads TGTGCCGTATCCGGGACTAGCGGAATTGTGGAGACCCAGTACTTC.

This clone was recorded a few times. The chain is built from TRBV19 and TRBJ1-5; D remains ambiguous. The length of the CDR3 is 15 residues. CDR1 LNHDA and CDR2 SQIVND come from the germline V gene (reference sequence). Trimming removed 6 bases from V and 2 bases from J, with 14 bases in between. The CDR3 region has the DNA TGTGCCAGTAGCTTGGAGGGATTCGGCAATCAGCCCCAGCATTTT. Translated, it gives CASSLEGFGNQPQHF.

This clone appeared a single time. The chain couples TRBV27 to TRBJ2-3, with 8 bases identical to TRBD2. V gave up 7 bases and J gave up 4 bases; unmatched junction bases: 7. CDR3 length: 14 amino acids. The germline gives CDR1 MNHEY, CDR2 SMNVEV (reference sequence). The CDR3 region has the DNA TGTGCCAGCAAATCAAGGACTAGCTCAGATACGCAGTATTTT. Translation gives CASKSRTSSDTQYF.

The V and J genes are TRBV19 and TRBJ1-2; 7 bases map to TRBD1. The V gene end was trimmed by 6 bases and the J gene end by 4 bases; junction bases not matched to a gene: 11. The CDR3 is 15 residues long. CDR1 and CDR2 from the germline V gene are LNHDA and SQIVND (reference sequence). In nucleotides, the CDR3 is TGTGCCAGTAGACCCGACAGGGATATTGGCTATGGCTACACCTTC. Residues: CASRPDRDIGYGYTF.

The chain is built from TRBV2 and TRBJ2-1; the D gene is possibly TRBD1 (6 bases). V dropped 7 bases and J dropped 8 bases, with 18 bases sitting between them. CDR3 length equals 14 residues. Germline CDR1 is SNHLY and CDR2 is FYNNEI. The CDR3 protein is CASKGVERGYEQFF. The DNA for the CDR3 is TGTGCCAGCAAGGGGGTGGAAAGGGGTTATGAGCAGTTCTTC.

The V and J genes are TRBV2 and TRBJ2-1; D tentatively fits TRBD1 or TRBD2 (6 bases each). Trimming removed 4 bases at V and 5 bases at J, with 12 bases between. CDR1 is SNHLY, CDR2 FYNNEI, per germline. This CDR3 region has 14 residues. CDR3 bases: TGTGCCAGCAGTGTAGGGGGGCTACACAATGAGCAGTTCTTC. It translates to CASSVGGLHNEQFF.

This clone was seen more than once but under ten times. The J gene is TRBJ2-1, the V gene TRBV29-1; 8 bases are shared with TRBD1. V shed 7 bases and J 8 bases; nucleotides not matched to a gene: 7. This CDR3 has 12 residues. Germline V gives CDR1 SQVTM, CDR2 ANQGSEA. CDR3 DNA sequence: TGCAGCGGACCGGACAGGGTCCATGAGCAGTTCTTC. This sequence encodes CSGPDRVHEQFF.